A single TCR beta chain is shown here with its context. Its matching antigen is unknown. The data originate from a study of cytomegalovirus exposure and HLA in healthy donors. Whole-study findings and limits: The study designated 150 or so TCR beta chains cytomegalovirus-associated. Three of the chains that were CMV-associated were confirmed in vitro to be specific for CMV antigens.

The V gene lost 5 bases and the J gene lost 10 bases, with 12 bases spanning the gap. Per germline, CDR1 DFQATT and CDR2 SNEGSKA (reference sequence). The CDR3 runs 11 residues. Libraries were prepared by immunoSEQ multiplex PCR; TCRdb keeps only in-frame clonotypes and omits some of them. The table shows approximately 220,000 clones, with approximately 88% occurring only once. The specimen sequenced was PBMCs. The rearrangement links TRBV20-1 to TRBJ2-1; D is unclear. The sequence came from a woman aged 25 to 39 in good health and CMV-seropositive. In DNA, the CDR3 is TGCAGTGCTCCCAAGGTAGGGGAGCAGTTCTTC. It is translated as CSAPKVGEQFF.